A single sample is the source of the 7 T cell receptor beta chains below, sequenced in a study of cytomegalovirus exposure and HLA in healthy donors. The PCR had 60 Vbeta and 13 Jbeta primers. Measured with immunoSEQ multiplex PCR; TCRdb has only the in-frame clones, and not every one. The sample lists around 200,000 clones, about 80% seen once, with roughly 0.65% in the top ten. Source material: PBMCs. These receptors were collected from a boy under 18 in good health and CMV-seronegative.

The chain joins TRBV6-1 to TRBJ1-5, with D maybe TRBD1 (5 bases). With 2 bases removed from V and 6 bases from J, the gap between germline ends came to 11 bases. This CDR3 is built from 14 residues. CDR1 is MNHNS, CDR2 SASEGT, per germline. The CDR3 region has the DNA TGTGCCAGCAGTGAATGGGGGGGTGGTCAGCCCCAGCATTTT. It codes for CASSEWGGGQPQHF.

V is TRBV19 and J is TRBJ2-7; D possibly corresponds to TRBD1 (6 bases). CDR1 is LNHDA, CDR2 SQIVND, per germline (reference sequence). The ends were cut back, 2 bases at V and 4 bases at J, with 12 bases in the middle. The CDR3 is made up of 14 amino acids. The DNA of the CDR3 is TGTGCCAGTAGTATACCGGGACAAATTTACGAGCAGTACTTC. This gives the protein CASSIPGQIYEQYF.

The chain uses TRBV7-3 and TRBJ2-2, with TRBD1 matching 10 bases. This CDR3 has 15 amino acids. With V trimmed by 4 bases and J by 3 bases, 2 bases remained unmatched. Germline-derived CDR1 and CDR2 are SGHTA and FQGTGA. The CDR3 loop reads CASSWTGGDTGELFF. CDR3 coding DNA: TGTGCCAGCAGCTGGACAGGGGGAGACACCGGGGAGCTGTTTTTT.

V is TRBV14 and J is TRBJ2-5; 7 nucleotides line up with TRBD2. The length of the CDR3 is 21 residues. The ends lost 1 base at V and 5 bases at J; junction bases unmatched: 25. Germline CDR1 reads SGHDN; CDR2 reads FVKESK. DNA of the CDR3: TGTGCCAGCAGCCAAGTGCCCAACGCGCGTCTCTCCGGGACTACCAGGGAGACCCAGTACTTC. It encodes CASSQVPNARLSGTTRETQYF.

The chain employs TRBV7-3 and TRBJ2-4, with D tentatively TRBD1 (6 bases). V gave up 5 bases and J gave up 4 bases, with 15 bases separating them. The CDR3 has 15 residues. CDR1 is SGHTA, CDR2 FQGTGA, per germline. This chain's CDR3 is CASSPTGQIKNIQYF. The CDR3 nucleotides are TGTGCCAGCAGCCCCACAGGACAGATAAAAAACATTCAGTACTTC.

In this sample, this clone turned up a few times. The rearrangement links TRBV7-2 to TRBJ1-3, with TRBD1 identical over 8 bases. This CDR3 is 17 amino acids long. CDR1 SGHTA and CDR2 FQGNSA come from the germline V gene. V trimming: 1 base; J trimming: 2 bases; junction bases outside the gene matches: 7. The CDR3 loop is CASSLEGAGGTGNTIYF. The CDR3 DNA follows: TGTGCCAGCAGCTTAGAAGGGGCAGGGGGCACTGGAAACACCATATATTTT.

This rearrangement joins TRBV7-8 to TRBJ1-1; D is perhaps TRBD1 (5 bases). V dropped 2 bases and J dropped 1 base, with 20 bases sitting between them. CDR1 and CDR2 from the germline V gene are SGHVS and FQNEAQ. The CDR3 is 18 amino acids. The CDR3 loop is CASSLRSRAGSKNTEAFF. In nucleotides, the CDR3 is TGTGCCAGCAGCTTAAGGTCCAGGGCAGGGTCGAAGAACACTGAAGCTTTCTTT.